This T cell receptor (beta chain) was recorded in a study of cytomegalovirus exposure and HLA in healthy donors. Study-wide findings and caveats: Further analysis was carried out later, and it showed several of the most significant clusters appearing linked to common viral pathogens.

About this clone itself: The target antigen is unknown.

Amplification used 60 Vbeta primers and 13 Jbeta primers. The method was immunoSEQ multiplex PCR; TCRdb's version includes in-frame clones alone and lacks a portion of them. The table records some 190,000 clones, around 79% of them present only once. Per the germline V gene, CDR1 is GTSNPN and CDR2 is SVGIG (reference sequence). The CDR3 runs to 13 residues. V lost 1 base, J lost 9 bases, and 13 bases lay in between. The TCR sequence derives from a woman aged 18-29 years in good health and CMV-seronegative. The V gene is TRBV30, the J gene TRBJ2-1; the D gene is possibly TRBD2 (5 bases). Sequenced material: PBMCs. The CDR3 protein is CAWSAWSGVEQFF. The CDR3, as DNA: TGTGCCTGGAGTGCGTGGAGCGGTGTTGAGCAGTTCTTC.